This entry describes one T cell receptor (beta chain). The table came from immunoSEQ multiplex PCR; TCRdb's copy has only in-frame clones and leaves some out. The data contain a few hundred thousand clones, around nine tenths of them singletons. The data stem from a study of blood T cell repertoires in COVID-19. The sample comprised PBMCs or T cells enriched from blood (not recorded which). The receptor was isolated from a woman aged 45-59 years with acute COVID-19.

The CDR3 loop is CASSVATGRYYNEQFF. The CDR3 DNA is TGTGCCAGCAGCGTAGCTACCGGGAGGTACTACAATGAGCAGTTCTTC. V usage is TRBV9 and J usage is TRBJ2-1; 7 nucleotides align to TRBD2. Unmatched junction bases numbered 6, after V lost 0 bases and J lost 3 bases. The CDR3 totals 16 residues. Per germline, CDR1 SGDLS and CDR2 YYNGEE.